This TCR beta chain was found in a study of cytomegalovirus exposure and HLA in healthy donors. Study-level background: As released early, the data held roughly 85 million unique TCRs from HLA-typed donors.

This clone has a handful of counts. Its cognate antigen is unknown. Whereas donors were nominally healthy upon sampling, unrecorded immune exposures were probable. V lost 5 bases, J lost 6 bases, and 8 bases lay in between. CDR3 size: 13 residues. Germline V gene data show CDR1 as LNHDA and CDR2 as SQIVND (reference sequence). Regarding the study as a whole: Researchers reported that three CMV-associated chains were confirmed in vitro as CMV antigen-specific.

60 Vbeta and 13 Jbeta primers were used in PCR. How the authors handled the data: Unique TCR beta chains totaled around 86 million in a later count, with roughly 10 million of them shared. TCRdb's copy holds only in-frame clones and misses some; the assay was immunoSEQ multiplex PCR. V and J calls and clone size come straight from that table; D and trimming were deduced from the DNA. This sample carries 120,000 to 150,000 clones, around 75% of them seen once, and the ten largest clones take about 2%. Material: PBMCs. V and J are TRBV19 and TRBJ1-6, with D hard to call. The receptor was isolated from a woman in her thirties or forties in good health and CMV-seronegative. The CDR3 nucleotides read TGTGCCAGTAGTCTCTCTTTTAATTCACCCCTCCACTTT. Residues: CASSLSFNSPLHF.